This entry concerns a single T cell receptor beta chain. The data were taken from a study of blood T cell repertoires in COVID-19. Measured with immunoSEQ multiplex PCR; TCRdb has only the in-frame clones, and not every one. Of 15,000 to 25,000 clones listed, approximately 79% are singletons. CDR1 is SGHRS and CDR2 is YFSETQ in the germline V gene. With 4 bases clipped from V and 5 bases from J, the junction kept 7 bases outside the gene matches. CDR3 length: 15 residues. This clonotype originated in an elderly man with acute or convalescent COVID-19. The chain is built from TRBV5-1 and TRBJ1-5; 9 nucleotides agree with TRBD1. Sequenced: peripheral blood. The DNA of the CDR3 is TGCGCCAGCAGCAGGACAGGGGAAGTGCATCAGCCCCAGCATTTT. It codes for CASSRTGEVHQPQHF.